These 26 T cell receptor beta chains originate from one sample sequenced in a study of blood T cell repertoires in COVID-19. TCRdb keeps only in-frame clones here, not all; method: immunoSEQ multiplex PCR. The sample has about 81,000 clones; roughly 87% are singletons. Sequenced material: peripheral blood. These receptors all come from a man in his sixties or seventies with acute or convalescent COVID-19.

This chain connects TRBV28 to TRBJ2-1; TRBD2 aligns across 9 bases. The CDR3 is made up of 16 amino acids. After removal of 5 bases from V and 8 bases from J, the junction contained 13 bases not matched to a gene. Germline V gene sequence: CDR1 MDHEN, CDR2 SYDVKM. The CDR3 reads CASSTPGSGSGYEQFF. The CDR3, as DNA: TGTGCCAGCAGTACTCCGGGTAGCGGGAGTGGCTATGAGCAGTTCTTC. The full variable domain, completed using reference TRBV28 and TRBJ2-1, is DVKVTQSSRYLVKRTGEKVFLECVQDMDHENMFWYRQDPGLGLRLIYFSYDVKMKEKGDIPEGYSVSREKKERFSLILESASTNQTSMYLCASSTPGSGSGYEQFFGPGTRLTVL.

V gene TRBV7-2 combines with J gene TRBJ1-1; D gene unclear. Germline CDR1 reads SGHTA; CDR2 reads FQGNSA. The CDR3 sequence is 15 residues long. The V and J ends lost 1 base and 4 bases respectively, with 13 bases between them. The CDR3, as DNA: TGTGCCAGCAGCTTAGACCCGCAGAGAGGCACTGAAGCTTTCTTT. Encoded protein: CASSLDPQRGTEAFF.

The chain recombines TRBV6-5 with TRBJ2-3; TRBD2 is a possible D gene (6 bases). Germline values: CDR1 MNHEY, CDR2 SVGAGI. Trimming took off 5 bases at V and 5 bases at J, with 14 bases between the two ends. The CDR3 consists of 14 residues. The CDR3 sequence: CASSPPGLEDTQYF. CDR3 in DNA: TGTGCCAGCAGTCCGCCGGGACTGGAAGATACGCAGTATTTT.

This clone has just one count. The gene calls are TRBV7-2 and TRBJ2-3; a possible D gene is TRBD1 (6 bases). The CDR3 runs 16 residues. V was trimmed by 6 bases and J by 0 bases, leaving 16 bases between them. Germline CDR1 is SGHTA and CDR2 is FQGNSA. The CDR3 spells CASSRTGTPSTDTQYF. DNA of the CDR3: TGTGCCAGCAGTCGGACCGGGACACCGAGCACAGATACGCAGTATTTT.

The rearrangement joins TRBV4-1 to TRBJ2-7; weak D call: TRBD1 (5 bases). Germline V gene sequence: CDR1 MGHRA, CDR2 YSYEKL. This CDR3 comprises 13 residues. Trimming pared 2 bases from V and 3 bases from J, leaving 8 bases between. The CDR3 DNA is TGCGCCAGCAGCCAAATCGACAGCTACGAGCAGTACTTC. It encodes CASSQIDSYEQYF.

This chain links TRBV18 with TRBJ2-7, with 8 bases matching TRBD1. Germline values: CDR1 KGHSH, CDR2 LQKENI. Germline trimming cut 3 bases from V and 3 bases from J; bases unmatched to any gene: 7. This CDR3 comprises 15 residues. CDR3 DNA: TGTGCCAGCTCACCGCGAACAGGGGGGTACTACGAGCAGTACTTC. This gives the protein CASSPRTGGYYEQYF. The variable domain in full, with the rest retrieved from reference TRBV18 and TRBJ2-7, is NAGVMQNPRHLVRRRGQEARLRCSPMKGHSHVYWYRQLPEEGLKFMVYLQKENIIDESGMPKERFSAEFPKEGPSILRIQQVVRGDSAAYFCASSPRTGGYYEQYFGPGTRLTVT.

This chain uses TRBV30 with TRBJ2-7; possible D gene TRBD2, 5 bases. Between the trimmed V and J ends, which lost 2 bases and 5 bases, there was a span of 16 bases. The CDR3 loop spans 14 amino acids. Germline V CDR1 and CDR2: GTSNPN, SVGIG (reference sequence). CDR3 loop: CAWSQTGKGHEQYF. CDR3 nucleotides: TGTGCCTGGAGTCAAACCGGGAAGGGCCACGAGCAGTACTTC.

DNA for the CDR3: TGTGCCAGCAGTAGCGGAAATAACTATGGCTACACCTTC. Encoded protein: CASSSGNNYGYTF. This chain uses TRBV12-3 or TRBV12-4 with TRBJ1-2, with D unresolved. Trimming stripped 5 bases from V and 1 base from J, with 8 bases between. This CDR3 is built from 13 residues.

CDR3 in DNA: TGTGCCAGCAGTTACCATCAGGGAGGTGGCTACACCTTC. Residues: CASSYHQGGGYTF. The genes are TRBV6-5 and TRBJ1-2; the D gene is possibly TRBD1 (5 bases). The germline V and J ends were trimmed by 2 bases and 7 bases, with 11 bases remaining between them. This CDR3 spans 13 amino acids. The germline V gene has CDR1 MNHEY and CDR2 SVGAGI.

The chain recombines TRBV7-2 with TRBJ1-1; 7 bases map to TRBD1. This CDR3 is 14 amino acids long. Trimming removed 6 bases from V and 0 bases from J; junction bases left unmatched: 4. CDR1 and CDR2 (germline): SGHTA, FQGNSA. CDR3 bases: TGTGCCAGCAGGACAGGGCATGTGAACACTGAAGCTTTCTTT. As protein: CASRTGHVNTEAFF.

The count of this clone is one. V gene TRBV9 combines with J gene TRBJ1-4; the D gene is possibly TRBD1 (6 bases). Germline V CDR1 and CDR2: SGDLS, YYNGEE. V was cut by 2 bases and J by 8 bases, with 22 bases left in between. There are 17 residues in the CDR3. In DNA, the CDR3 is TGTGCCAGCAGCGTCCACGCCAACCAGGGGCTATACGAAAAACTGTTTTTT. It translates to CASSVHANQGLYEKLFF.

This chain connects TRBV27 to TRBJ2-7, with TRBD1 identical over 7 bases. Per the germline V gene, CDR1 is MNHEY and CDR2 is SMNVEV (reference sequence). The CDR3 consists of 14 residues. Trimming at V came to 2 bases and at J to 4 bases, leaving 5 bases not matched to a gene. The CDR3 loop is CASSLKGASYEQYF. CDR3 DNA: TGTGCCAGCAGTTTAAAGGGGGCATCGTACGAGCAGTACTTC.

The chain carries TRBV19 and TRBJ2-1; 8 nucleotides match TRBD2. J gave up 2 bases and V 1 base, and 10 bases lay outside the gene matches. CDR1 LNHDA and CDR2 SQIVND come from the germline V gene (reference sequence). The CDR3 length is 18 residues. DNA for the CDR3: TGTGCCAGTAGTATAGGGAGGGGAGCGGGGGCTACCTACAATGAGCAGTTCTTC. This translates into CASSIGRGAGATYNEQFF.

This chain uses TRBV29-1 with TRBJ2-7; D ambiguous. V shed 5 bases and J shed 3 bases, with 14 bases lying between them. The CDR3 sequence is 13 residues long. The germline CDR1 and CDR2 sequences are SQVTM and ANQGSEA. The CDR3 is CSVRYAAHYEQYF. The CDR3, as DNA: TGCAGCGTTAGGTACGCGGCACACTACGAGCAGTACTTC.

V and J are TRBV18 and TRBJ1-2; TRBD1 agrees at 9 bases. V lost 3 bases to trimming and J lost 6 bases; unmatched junction nucleotides: 11. The CDR3 runs to 16 residues. The V gene's germline CDR1 is KGHSH and CDR2 LQKENI. CDR3 DNA: TGTGCCAGCTCACCTCAACCGGGACAGGGTCGCGATGGCTACACCTTC. It encodes CASSPQPGQGRDGYTF.

This chain joins TRBV5-6 and TRBJ2-7; D is perhaps TRBD2 (5 bases). This CDR3 is built from 13 residues. The germline CDR1 and CDR2 sequences are SGHDT and YYEEEE. V lost 4 bases and J 3 bases, leaving 11 bases between the germline ends. CDR3 nucleotide sequence: TGTGCCAGCAGCCGAGGGTATGACTACGAGCAGTACTTC. It codes for CASSRGYDYEQYF.

The chain's CDR3 is CASSSGGYGTEAFF. Written as DNA, the CDR3 is TGTGCCAGCAGCTCAGGGGGCTACGGCACTGAAGCTTTCTTT. The gene calls are TRBV5-6 and TRBJ1-1, with 8 positions matching TRBD1. V gave up 3 bases and J gave up 4 bases; unmatched junction bases: 5. Germline assignment: CDR1 SGHDT and CDR2 YYEEEE. This CDR3 comprises 14 residues.

The gene calls are TRBV18 and TRBJ1-4; 10 bases match TRBD1. Germline CDR1 and CDR2: KGHSH and LQKENI. V lost 2 bases, J lost 8 bases, and 5 bases stayed unmatched. The CDR3 sequence is 15 residues long. Here the CDR3 reads CASSPSTGGYEKLFF. The CDR3 bases are TGTGCCAGCTCACCATCGACAGGGGGCTACGAAAAACTGTTTTTT.

The chain carries TRBV19 and TRBJ2-1; 7 nucleotides agree with TRBD2. Trimming at V came to 3 bases and at J to 0 bases, leaving 8 bases not matched to a gene. Germline V gives CDR1 LNHDA, CDR2 SQIVND (reference sequence). This CDR3 region has 17 residues. CDR3 in DNA: TGTGCCAGTAGTATGGTTTCGCTAGCGGCCTCCTACAATGAGCAGTTCTTC. This gives the protein CASSMVSLAASYNEQFF.

This rearrangement joins TRBV19 to TRBJ1-4; no firm D call. The V gene lost 3 bases and the J gene lost 8 bases, with 10 bases spanning the gap. The CDR3 sequence is 13 residues long. Germline CDR1 and CDR2: LNHDA and SQIVND (reference sequence). CDR3 DNA sequence: TGTGCCAGTAGTATCGGAGGGTCGGAAAAACTGTTTTTT. As protein: CASSIGGSEKLFF.

This chain joins TRBV28 and TRBJ2-7; the D gene is possibly TRBD2 (5 bases). Germline V lookup: CDR1 MDHEN, CDR2 SYDVKM. The CDR3 sequence is 15 residues long. V lost 6 bases, J lost 1 base, and 16 bases lay in between. The CDR3 here is CASSPGGISSYEQYF. In nucleotides, the CDR3 is TGTGCCAGCAGCCCTGGAGGTATCAGTTCCTACGAGCAGTACTTC.

The chain has TRBV16 and TRBJ1-5; no clear D gene. Trimming removed 2 bases at V and 0 bases at J, with 5 bases between. CDR1 and CDR2 (germline): KGHSY, FQNENV. The CDR3 totals 14 residues. The CDR3 loop is CASSQVSSNQPQHF. For the CDR3, the DNA is TGTGCCAGCAGCCAAGTATCTAGCAATCAGCCCCAGCATTTT.

V is TRBV7-6 and J is TRBJ1-6; 9 nucleotides match TRBD1. The CDR3 extends over 18 amino acids. Germline V CDR1 and CDR2: SGHVS, FNYEAQ. V was pared by 2 bases and J by 6 bases, with 11 bases of the junction left unmatched. The CDR3 sequence is CASSLFHTTGGGNSPLHF. CDR3 nucleotides: TGTGCCAGCAGCTTATTTCACACGACAGGGGGGGGTAATTCACCCCTCCACTTT.

The gene calls are TRBV18 and TRBJ2-2; a possible D gene is TRBD2 (6 bases). The CDR3 extends over 15 amino acids. The ends were cut back, 5 bases at V and 2 bases at J, with 12 bases in the middle. Per germline, CDR1 KGHSH and CDR2 LQKENI. The CDR3 loop reads CASSVIGGNTGELFF. For the CDR3, the DNA is TGTGCCAGCTCAGTAATCGGGGGAAACACCGGGGAGCTGTTTTTT.

The chain couples TRBV24-1 to TRBJ2-5, with TRBD2 matching 11 bases. Trimming cost V 4 bases and J 1 base; bases outside gene matches: 4. CDR3 length equals 16 residues. Germline CDR1 reads KGHDR; CDR2 reads SFDVKD. The CDR3 nucleotides read TGTGCCACCAGTGACTCTAGCGGGGGGCTCCAAGAGACCCAGTACTTC. Its protein is CATSDSSGGLQETQYF.

The V and J genes are TRBV4-3 and TRBJ2-7; 7 bases are shared with TRBD2. This CDR3 region has 15 residues. Germline loops: CDR1 LGHNA, CDR2 YSLEER. The V segment lost 3 bases and the J segment 0 bases; nucleotides outside the gene matches: 5. For the CDR3, the DNA is TGCGCCAGCAGCCACCCACTAGCGACCTCCTACGAGCAGTACTTC. It encodes CASSHPLATSYEQYF.